This T cell receptor (beta chain) comes out of a study of T cells in localized non-small cell lung cancer. Study-wide results and limits: Longer overall survival was associated with a higher density of T cells in the blood. Because only a single region of the tumor was sequenced, heterogeneity remains possible.

Details on this clone: Its antigen is as yet unknown.

Unmatched junction bases numbered 5, after V lost 6 bases and J lost 4 bases. The CDR3 contains 15 residues. Germline CDR1 and CDR2: MNHGY and SAAAGT. Generated by immunoSEQ multiplex PCR, the TCRdb table keeps only in-frame clones and is missing some. The sample yields a few thousand clones, about 26% seen once. The starting material was lung tumor tissue, obtained before any cancer treatment. The gene calls are TRBV6-8 and TRBJ2-7; 14 nucleotides align to TRBD2. This TCR derives from a female donor older than 55 with stage II squamous cell lung carcinoma. The CDR3 sequence is CASSPTSGGEYEQYF. The CDR3 nucleotides are TGTGCCAGCAGCCCGACTAGCGGGGGGGAGTACGAGCAGTACTTC.